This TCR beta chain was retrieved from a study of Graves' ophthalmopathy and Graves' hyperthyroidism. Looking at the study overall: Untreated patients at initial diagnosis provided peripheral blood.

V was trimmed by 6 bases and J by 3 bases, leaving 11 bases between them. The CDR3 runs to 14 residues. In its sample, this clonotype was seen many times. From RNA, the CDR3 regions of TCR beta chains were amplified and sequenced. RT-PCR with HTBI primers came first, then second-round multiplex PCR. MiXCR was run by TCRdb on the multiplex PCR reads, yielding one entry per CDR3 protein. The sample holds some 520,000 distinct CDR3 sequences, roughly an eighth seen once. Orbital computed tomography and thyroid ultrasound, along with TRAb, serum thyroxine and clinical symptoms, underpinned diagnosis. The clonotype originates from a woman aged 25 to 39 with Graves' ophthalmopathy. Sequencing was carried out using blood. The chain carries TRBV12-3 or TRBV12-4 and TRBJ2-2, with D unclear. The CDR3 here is CASRQTEDTGELFF. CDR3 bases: TGTGCCAGCAGACAAACAGAGGACACCGGGGAGCTGTTTTTT.